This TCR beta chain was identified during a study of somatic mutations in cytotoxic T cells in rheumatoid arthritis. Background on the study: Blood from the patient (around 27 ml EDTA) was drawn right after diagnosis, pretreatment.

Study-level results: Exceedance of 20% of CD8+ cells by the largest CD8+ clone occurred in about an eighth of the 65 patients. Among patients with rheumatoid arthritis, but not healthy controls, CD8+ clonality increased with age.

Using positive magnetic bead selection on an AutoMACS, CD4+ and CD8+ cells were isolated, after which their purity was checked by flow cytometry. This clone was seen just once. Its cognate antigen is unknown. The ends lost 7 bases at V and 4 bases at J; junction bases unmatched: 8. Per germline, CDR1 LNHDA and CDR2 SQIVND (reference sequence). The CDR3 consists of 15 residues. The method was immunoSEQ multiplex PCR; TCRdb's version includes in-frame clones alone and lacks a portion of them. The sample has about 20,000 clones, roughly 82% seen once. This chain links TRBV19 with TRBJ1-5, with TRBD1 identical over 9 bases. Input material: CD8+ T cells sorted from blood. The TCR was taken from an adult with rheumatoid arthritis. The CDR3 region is CASTPGTGFNQPQHF. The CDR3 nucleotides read TGTGCCAGTACCCCCGGGACAGGGTTTAATCAGCCCCAGCATTTT.